This TCR beta chain was obtained from a study of radiotherapy plus CTLA-4 blockade in lung cancer (dated by TCRdb to the late 2010s). Background for the entire study: Among enrolled patients, approximately 18% had an objective response and 25% to 35% reached disease control. The investigation overall reported the following: TCR clones derived from tumors expanded in peripheral blood after treatment with radiotherapy and ipilimumab. Increased serum interferon-beta after radiation, together with early dynamic changes in blood T cell clones, were reported to be the strongest predictors of response.

Receptor libraries were prepared by the immunoSEQ multiplex PCR assay. TCRdb holds this immuneACCESS table with in-frame rearrangements only. Some clones are missing; in checked studies, unresolved V genes explain under half, and the rest has no known cause. The sample records about 70,000 clones, around 80% of which are singletons. The ten most abundant clones make up roughly a tenth of the sample. The V end loses 0 bases and the J end loses 2 bases, and a stretch of 5 bases separates them. From the cysteine through the phenylalanine, the CDR3 covers 14 amino acids. Only the CDR3 portion is preserved as DNA: 42 bases, with reading frame beginning at the first base. The germline V gene supplies CDR1 MNHNS and CDR2 SASEGT. In this study, focal radiation therapy paired with CTLA-4 blockade (ipilimumab) was tested in patients who had chemo-refractory metastatic non-small-cell lung cancer. Comments on this clone: Its antigen remains undetermined. Per-base qualities were not stored, and no clone one base away is much larger.

Sequences were derived from peripheral blood, sampled from a patient treated with radiotherapy plus ipilimumab. This sequence was found in a human donor with non-small cell lung cancer who had a complete response to radiotherapy plus ipilimumab. Recombination linked TRBV6-1 to TRBJ1-5, with no reliable assignment of the D segment. DNA sequence: TGTGCCAGCAGTGAAGCGAAGGGCAATCAGCCCCAGCATTTT. Its coded protein is CASSEAKGNQPQHF.